This T cell receptor beta chain came from a study of cytomegalovirus exposure and HLA in healthy donors. Study results and caveats: In an earlier analysis, most TCR beta V segments were productive about 87% or about 30% of the time.

The PCR made use of 60 Vbeta and 13 Jbeta primers. The data were produced by immunoSEQ multiplex PCR, yet TCRdb's version contains in-frame clones alone and is incomplete. There are about 140,000 clones in the sample; approximately 71% occur only once, and more than 9% lies in the top ten. A remark on this clone: Antigen unknown.

The CDR3 has 15 amino acids. Germline V lookup: CDR1 SGHNT, CDR2 YENEEA. Germline trimming cut 5 bases from V and 4 bases from J; bases unmatched to any gene: 8. This sequence originates from a young man in good health and CMV-seropositive. The sequenced material came from PBMCs. This rearrangement joins TRBV11-3 to TRBJ2-1; 7 positions agree with TRBD2. The CDR3: CASSQGTSAYNEQFF. The CDR3 DNA follows: TGTGCCAGCAGCCAGGGTACTAGCGCTTACAATGAGCAGTTCTTC.